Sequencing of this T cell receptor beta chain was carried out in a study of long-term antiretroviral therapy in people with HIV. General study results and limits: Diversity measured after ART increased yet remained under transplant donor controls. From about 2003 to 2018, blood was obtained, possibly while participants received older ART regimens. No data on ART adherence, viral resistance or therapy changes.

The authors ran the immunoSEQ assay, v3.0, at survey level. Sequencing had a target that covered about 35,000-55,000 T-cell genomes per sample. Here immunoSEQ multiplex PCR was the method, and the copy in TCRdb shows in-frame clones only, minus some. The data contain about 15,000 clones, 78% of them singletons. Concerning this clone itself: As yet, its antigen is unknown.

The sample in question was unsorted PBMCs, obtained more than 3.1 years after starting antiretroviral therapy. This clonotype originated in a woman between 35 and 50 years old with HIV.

The CDR3 here is CASSQDQYEQYF. Written as DNA, the CDR3 is TGTGCCAGCAGCCAGGACCAATACGAGCAGTACTTC. This sequence joins TRBV6-6 and TRBJ2-7, with no clear D. Germline V gene data show CDR1 as MNHNY and CDR2 as SVGAGI (reference sequence). With 6 bases removed from V and 4 bases from J, the gap between germline ends came to 10 bases. This CDR3 has 12 amino acids.